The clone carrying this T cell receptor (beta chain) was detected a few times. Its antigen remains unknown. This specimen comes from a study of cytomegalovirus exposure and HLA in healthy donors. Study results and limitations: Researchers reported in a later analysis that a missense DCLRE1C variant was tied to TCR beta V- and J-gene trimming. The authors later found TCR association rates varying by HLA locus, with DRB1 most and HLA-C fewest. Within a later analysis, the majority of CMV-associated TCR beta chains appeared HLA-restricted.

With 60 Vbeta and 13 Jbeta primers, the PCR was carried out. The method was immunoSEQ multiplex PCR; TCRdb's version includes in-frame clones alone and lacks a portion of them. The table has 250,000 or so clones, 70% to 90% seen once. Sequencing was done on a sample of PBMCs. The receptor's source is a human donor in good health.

The CDR3 sequence: CASSQDRIGGELFF. The DNA for the CDR3 is TGCGCCAGCAGCCAAGATCGCATAGGGGGGGAACTGTTTTTT. The J gene is TRBJ1-4, the V gene TRBV4-3; tentative D call: TRBD1 (6 bases). The germline V gene has CDR1 LGHNA and CDR2 YSLEER. The CDR3 consists of 14 residues. Trimming removed 0 bases from V and 12 bases from J, with 14 bases in between.